Below are 32 T cell receptor beta chains sequenced from a single sample in a study of blood T cell repertoires in COVID-19. TCRdb keeps only in-frame clones here, not all; method: immunoSEQ multiplex PCR. The sample carries around 250,000 clones, around 87% recorded once. The sequenced sample was PBMCs or T cells enriched from blood (not recorded which). Source of these receptors: a woman between 50 and 59 years old who had recovered from COVID-19.

The chain joins TRBV30 to TRBJ2-2; 7 bases are a match to TRBD2. Trimming took 3 bases from V and 0 from J; bases not matched to a gene: 7. Germline V gives CDR1 GTSNPN, CDR2 SVGIG (reference sequence). The CDR3 extends over 16 amino acids. The CDR3 sequence is CAWSTTSATNTGELFF. The CDR3 nucleotides are TGTGCCTGGAGCACCACTAGCGCCACGAACACCGGGGAGCTGTTTTTT.

This chain uses TRBV3-1 (or the pseudogene TRBV3-2) with TRBJ2-7; no clear D. Germline V lookup: CDR1 LGHDT, CDR2 YNNKEL (reference sequence). CDR3 length equals 13 residues. Trimming removed 3 bases at V and 2 bases at J, with 8 bases between. The CDR3 here is CASSHPGTYEQYF. Here the CDR3 DNA reads TGTGCCAGCAGCCACCCCGGTACCTACGAGCAGTACTTC.

The chain couples TRBV4-1 to TRBJ2-3; 11 bases are shared with TRBD2. V shed 4 bases, J shed 3 bases, and the junction held 6 bases outside the gene matches. CDR1 MGHRA and CDR2 YSYEKL come from the germline V gene. This CDR3 comprises 16 residues. DNA of the CDR3: TGCGCCAGCAGCCCCGTAGCGGGAGGGAAGACAGATACGCAGTATTTT. Its protein is CASSPVAGGKTDTQYF.

The V and J genes are TRBV3-1 (or the pseudogene TRBV3-2) and TRBJ2-1; 7 nucleotides agree with TRBD2. The V and J ends lost 0 bases and 6 bases, in that order; junction bases with no gene match: 8. The CDR3 has 16 amino acids. The V gene's germline CDR1 is LGHDT and CDR2 YNNKEL (reference sequence). CDR3 coding DNA: TGTGCCAGCAGCCAAGATCTATTCCGGGAGGTCAATGAGCAGTTCTTC. Its protein product is CASSQDLFREVNEQFF.

This sequence joins TRBV7-8 and TRBJ1-3; maybe TRBD1 (5 bases). CDR3 length: 16 amino acids. V was clipped by 1 base and J by 3 bases, with 13 bases between them. Germline assignment: CDR1 SGHVS and CDR2 FQNEAQ. CDR3 coding DNA: TGTGCCAGCAGCTTAGTATCCCAGGGATATGGAAACACCATATATTTT. This encodes CASSLVSQGYGNTIYF. Together with reference TRBV7-8 and TRBJ1-3, the CDR3 gives the full variable domain: GAGVSQSPRYKVAKRGQDVALRCDPISGHVSLFWYQQALGQGPEFLTYFQNEAQLDKSGLPSDRFFAERPEGSVSTLKIQRTQQEDSAVYLCASSLVSQGYGNTIYFGEGSWLTVV.

The gene calls are TRBV6-2 or TRBV6-3 and TRBJ1-1; D gene uncertain. Germline CDR1 MNHEY, CDR2 SVGEGT. The CDR3 consists of 14 residues. Trimming pared 2 bases from V and 0 bases from J, leaving 7 bases between. CDR3 region: CASSYRTLNTEAFF. DNA for the CDR3: TGTGCCAGCAGTTACAGGACTTTGAACACTGAAGCTTTCTTT.

This chain uses TRBV7-2 with TRBJ2-2, with a weak D call TRBD2 (6 bases). The germline V gene has CDR1 SGHTA and CDR2 FQGNSA. The germline V and J ends were trimmed by 1 base and 4 bases, with 16 bases remaining between them. The CDR3 extends over 17 amino acids. The DNA of the CDR3 is TGTGCCAGCAGCTTAGTACCCTCCGGGAGAAGCACCGGGGAGCTGTTTTTT. Protein product: CASSLVPSGRSTGELFF. The full variable domain, with the rest looked up from reference TRBV7-2 and TRBJ2-2, is GAGVSQSPSNKVTEKGKDVELRCDPISGHTALYWYRQSLGQGLEFLIYFQGNSAPDKSGLPSDRFSAERTGGSVSTLTIQRTQQEDSAVYLCASSLVPSGRSTGELFFGEGSRLTVL.

This clone was seen only once. The chain is built from TRBV27 and TRBJ1-2; D is unclear. CDR1 and CDR2 (germline): MNHEY, SMNVEV (reference sequence). The CDR3 runs to 11 residues. Trimming pared 6 bases from V and 8 bases from J, leaving 10 bases between. In DNA form, the CDR3 reads TGTGCCAGCAGGGCCGCGGGGGGCTACACCTTC. It translates to CASRAAGGYTF.

Only a few counts were recorded for this clone. The CDR3 is CASSTTGESEKLFF. The CDR3, as DNA: TGTGCCAGTAGTACGACAGGGGAGAGTGAAAAACTGTTTTTT. J is TRBJ1-4 and V is TRBV19; 8 nucleotides match TRBD1. Germline lookup yields CDR1 LNHDA and CDR2 SQIVND (reference sequence). Losses at the gene ends were 4 bases for V and 7 bases for J; bases not matched to a gene: 5. The CDR3 is 14 residues long.

The genes are TRBV3-1 (or the pseudogene TRBV3-2) and TRBJ2-1; D may be TRBD1 (6 bases). Germline V gives CDR1 LGHDT, CDR2 YNNKEL (reference sequence). The CDR3 loop spans 14 amino acids. V was pared by 1 base and J by 9 bases, with 13 bases between. CDR3 sequence (DNA): TGTGCCAGCAGCCAAGTCAGGGGATTCGGTGAGCAGTTCTTC. This gives the protein CASSQVRGFGEQFF.

For the CDR3, the DNA is TGCGCCAGCAGTGATACCGGGACAAAGCAAGAGACCCAGTACTTC. As protein: CASSDTGTKQETQYF. The chain has TRBV10-1 and TRBJ2-5; the D gene is possibly TRBD1 (6 bases). Germline V gene data show CDR1 as WNHNN and CDR2 as SYGVQD (reference sequence). The ends were cut back, 3 bases at V and 2 bases at J, with 13 bases in the middle. This CDR3 has 15 amino acids.

The chain joins TRBV5-6 to TRBJ2-7; 7 nucleotides align to TRBD2. V lost 1 base and J lost 3; bases outside the gene matches: 4. The CDR3 runs to 14 residues. CDR1 and CDR2 from the germline V gene are SGHDT and YYEEEE. The CDR3 sequence is CASSLSGALYEQYF. CDR3 nucleotides: TGTGCCAGCAGCTTGAGCGGGGCCCTCTACGAGCAGTACTTC.

This clone was observed a handful of times. This rearrangement joins TRBV5-1 to TRBJ2-3; perhaps TRBD2 as D (6 bases). Germline-derived CDR1 and CDR2 are SGHRS and YFSETQ. Trimming took off 4 bases at V and 4 bases at J, with 19 bases between the two ends. The CDR3 loop spans 16 amino acids. CDR3 nucleotide sequence: TGCGCCAGCAGCCCCGGGGGTTGGGAGCCGCCAGATACGCAGTATTTT. It is translated as CASSPGGWEPPDTQYF.

CDR3: CAWGSSYEQYF. The CDR3 DNA is TGTGCCTGGGGGAGCTCCTACGAGCAGTACTTC. The rearrangement uses TRBV30 and TRBJ2-7, with D perhaps TRBD2 (5 bases). The CDR3 length is 11 residues. Germline CDR1 is GTSNPN and CDR2 is SVGIG (reference sequence). V lost 5 bases, J lost 0 bases, and 5 bases lay in between.

The chain couples TRBV9 to TRBJ1-1; 7 bases map to TRBD1. Trimming removed 2 bases from V and 4 bases from J; junction bases left unmatched: 5. From germline, CDR1 is SGDLS and CDR2 YYNGEE. CDR3 length equals 14 residues. CDR3 in amino acids: CASSVNRGSTEAFF. For the CDR3, the DNA is TGTGCCAGCAGCGTCAACAGGGGAAGCACTGAAGCTTTCTTT.

This CDR3 is CASSPTRTAGEKLFF. The CDR3 coding sequence is TGCGCCAGCAGCCCGACCCGGACAGCCGGTGAAAAACTGTTTTTT. This sequence joins TRBV5-1 and TRBJ1-4, with D maybe TRBD1 (6 bases). The germline V gene encodes CDR1 SGHRS and CDR2 YFSETQ. V was cut by 4 bases and J by 7 bases, with 17 bases left in between. This CDR3 is built from 15 residues.

For the CDR3, the DNA is TGTGCCAGCAGCCAACCGGGACACACAGATACGCAGTATTTT. Encoded protein: CASSQPGHTDTQYF. The chain employs TRBV3-1 (or the pseudogene TRBV3-2) and TRBJ2-3; a possible D gene is TRBD1 (6 bases). CDR3 size: 14 residues. CDR1 and CDR2 from the germline V gene are LGHDT and YNNKEL (reference sequence). The germline V and J ends were trimmed by 2 bases and 2 bases, with 8 bases remaining between them.

The chain joins TRBV2 to TRBJ1-1; D possibly corresponds to TRBD1 (5 bases). The CDR3 covers 14 residues. Looked up from germline, CDR1 is SNHLY and CDR2 is FYNNEI. V gave up 6 bases and J gave up 0 bases, with 11 bases separating them. DNA of the CDR3: TGTGCCAGCAGGGAGGGACGGCTGAACACTGAAGCTTTCTTT. Translating it yields CASREGRLNTEAFF.

This chain joins TRBV28 and TRBJ2-1, with D possibly matching TRBD1 (5 bases). The CDR3 length is 16 residues. Germline CDR1 MDHEN, CDR2 SYDVKM. Trimming removed 6 bases from V and 4 bases from J, with 19 bases in between. The CDR3 is CASSGVRVTGYNEQFF. CDR3 nucleotides: TGTGCCAGCAGCGGCGTCAGGGTGACGGGTTACAATGAGCAGTTCTTC.

The chain combines TRBV7-9 with TRBJ2-5, with TRBD2 as a possible D gene (6 bases). The CDR3 totals 13 residues. V was trimmed by 5 bases and J by 7 bases, leaving 14 bases between them. Per germline, CDR1 SEHNR and CDR2 FQNEAQ (reference sequence). Here the CDR3 reads CASSPSLRGTQYF. For the CDR3, the DNA is TGTGCCAGCAGCCCAAGCCTGCGGGGGACCCAGTACTTC.

This chain links TRBV4-1 with TRBJ2-7; TRBD1 aligns across 8 bases. CDR3 length: 16 amino acids. Losses at the gene ends were 1 base for V and 3 bases for J; bases not matched to a gene: 8. Germline V CDR1 and CDR2: MGHRA, YSYEKL. CDR3 region: CASSQVGHRGDYEQYF. In DNA form, the CDR3 reads TGCGCCAGCAGCCAAGTAGGTCACAGGGGGGACTACGAGCAGTACTTC.

V is TRBV7-9 and J is TRBJ1-2; D not resolved. CDR3 length equals 14 residues. The germline gives CDR1 SEHNR, CDR2 FQNEAQ (reference sequence). Between the trimmed V and J ends, which lost 5 bases and 2 bases, there was a span of 12 bases. This chain's CDR3 is CASSAHAQNYGYTF. CDR3 nucleotides: TGTGCCAGCAGCGCCCACGCCCAGAACTATGGCTACACCTTC.

This clone has only a few counts. The rearrangement links TRBV18 to TRBJ2-7, with 10 bases aligning to TRBD1. The CDR3 consists of 17 residues. J gave up 6 bases and V 4 bases, and 15 bases lay outside the gene matches. CDR1 KGHSH and CDR2 LQKENI come from the germline V gene. The CDR3 loop reads CASSHTGTGVGLGEQYF. CDR3 DNA sequence: TGTGCCAGCTCACATACCGGGACAGGGGTCGGTCTGGGCGAGCAGTACTTC. The complete variable domain, with remaining parts taken from reference TRBV18 and TRBJ2-7, reads NAGVMQNPRHLVRRRGQEARLRCSPMKGHSHVYWYRQLPEEGLKFMVYLQKENIIDESGMPKERFSAEFPKEGPSILRIQQVVRGDSAAYFCASSHTGTGVGLGEQYFGPGTRLTVT.

The chain couples TRBV5-1 to TRBJ2-4; 8 bases align to TRBD2. Looked up from germline, CDR1 is SGHRS and CDR2 is YFSETQ. This CDR3 is built from 15 residues. The trim removed 0 bases at V and 3 bases at J, leaving 2 bases unmatched. The CDR3 sequence is CASSLDGTSKNIQYF. In DNA, the CDR3 is TGCGCCAGCAGCTTGGACGGGACTAGCAAAAACATTCAGTACTTC.

This clone was seen a single time. This chain uses TRBV4-1 with TRBJ1-2; tentatively, D is TRBD1 (6 bases). Deletions cut 2 bases from V and 8 bases from J, with 18 bases between. CDR3 length: 15 residues. The V gene's germline CDR1 is MGHRA and CDR2 YSYEKL. This CDR3 reads CASSQQQLTGGGYTF. CDR3 sequence (DNA): TGCGCCAGCAGCCAACAACAACTGACAGGCGGCGGCTACACCTTC.

J is TRBJ1-5 and V is TRBV6-1; perhaps TRBD1 as D (5 bases). Trimming cost V 4 bases and J 0 bases, with 13 bases left between them. Per the germline V gene, CDR1 is MNHNS and CDR2 is SASEGT. This CDR3 has 16 residues. CDR3 region: CASSGGTGYSNQPQHF. The DNA for the CDR3 is TGTGCCAGCAGTGGGGGTACAGGATATAGCAATCAGCCCCAGCATTTT.

The chain uses TRBV28 and TRBJ2-7; 7 bases fit TRBD1. The CDR3 sequence is 15 residues long. Looked up from germline, CDR1 is MDHEN and CDR2 is SYDVKM. The V and J ends lost 4 bases and 3 bases, in that order; junction bases with no gene match: 9. The CDR3 region is CASSSPTGPDYEQYF. CDR3 nucleotides: TGTGCCAGCAGTTCTCCGACAGGGCCCGACTACGAGCAGTACTTC. The whole variable domain, remainder taken from reference TRBV28 and TRBJ2-7, is DVKVTQSSRYLVKRTGEKVFLECVQDMDHENMFWYRQDPGLGLRLIYFSYDVKMKEKGDIPEGYSVSREKKERFSLILESASTNQTSMYLCASSSPTGPDYEQYFGPGTRLTVT.

The chain recombines TRBV9 with TRBJ2-2, with TRBD1 identical over 7 bases. Germline CDR1 reads SGDLS; CDR2 reads YYNGEE. This CDR3 spans 17 amino acids. V gave up 4 bases and J gave up 0 bases; unmatched junction bases: 9. The CDR3 DNA reads as TGTGCCAGCAGCTCCTCAGGCAGGGGGACGAACACCGGGGAGCTGTTTTTT. It specifies CASSSSGRGTNTGELFF.

This clone was counted a single time. J is TRBJ1-5 and V is TRBV5-1, with 9 bases fitting TRBD1. Unmatched junction bases numbered 5, after V lost 4 bases and J lost 6 bases. From germline, CDR1 is SGHRS and CDR2 YFSETQ. The CDR3 loop spans 14 amino acids. CDR3 in DNA: TGCGCCAGCAGCACCGGACAGGGGACTCAGCCCCAGCATTTT. This translates into CASSTGQGTQPQHF.

The chain employs TRBV5-1 and TRBJ1-5; D ambiguous. CDR1 is SGHRS, CDR2 YFSETQ, per germline. This CDR3 region has 14 residues. With 0 bases removed from V and 5 bases from J, the gap between germline ends came to 9 bases. CDR3 residues: CASSLVGGDQPQHF. The CDR3, as DNA: TGCGCCAGCAGCTTGGTGGGCGGGGATCAGCCCCAGCATTTT.

V gene TRBV30 combines with J gene TRBJ2-7; 7 nucleotides line up with TRBD1. In germline, CDR1 is GTSNPN, CDR2 SVGIG (reference sequence). This CDR3 is 13 amino acids long. After removal of 0 bases from V and 5 bases from J, the junction contained 4 bases not matched to a gene. CDR3 DNA sequence: TGTGCCTGGAGTGTACGGACAGGCAACGAGCAGTACTTC. Translation gives CAWSVRTGNEQYF. The variable domain in full, with the rest retrieved from reference TRBV30 and TRBJ2-7, is SQTIHQWPATLVQPVGSPLSLECTVEGTSNPNLYWYRQAAGRGLQLLFYSVGIGQISSEVPQNLSASRPQDRQFILSSKKLLLSDSGFYLCAWSVRTGNEQYFGPGTRLTVT.

The CDR3 coding sequence is TGCGCCAGCAGCCAAGAGACAGGGTCTGTGGGTTACACCTTC. Protein: CASSQETGSVGYTF. V gene TRBV4-3 combines with J gene TRBJ1-2, with 7 nucleotides matching TRBD1. This CDR3 spans 14 amino acids. The germline V gene has CDR1 LGHNA and CDR2 YSLEER. After removal of 0 bases from V and 11 bases from J, the junction contained 9 bases not matched to a gene.